What follows describes a single T cell receptor beta chain. Its antigen is as yet unknown. These data originate in a study of CD8 T cell repertoires and HIV-1 epitope variants. Looking at the study overall: Controls were a CMV, EBV and flu peptide pool, Ebola AY9 negative control, and no-peptide well. Study observations and caveats: Most of the nine antigen-specific clonotypes appeared cross-reactive to autologous or escape variants.

The CDR3 spans 15 residues. The germline V gene has CDR1 LNHNV and CDR2 YYDKDF (reference sequence). V was trimmed by 0 bases and J by 0 bases, leaving 8 bases between them. Assay: immunoSEQ multiplex PCR; the TCRdb copy retains only in-frame clones and omits some. Of 80,000 to 95,000 clones in the sample, roughly 80% were seen once. The chain carries TRBV15 and TRBJ1-2; D is ambiguous. This clonotype originated in a male donor with HIV. Material for sequencing was uncultured baseline CD8+ T cells from peripheral blood mononuclear cells (PBMCs). The CDR3 is CATSREVLSNYGYTF. As DNA, the CDR3 is TGTGCCACCAGCAGAGAAGTCCTTTCTAACTATGGCTACACCTTC.